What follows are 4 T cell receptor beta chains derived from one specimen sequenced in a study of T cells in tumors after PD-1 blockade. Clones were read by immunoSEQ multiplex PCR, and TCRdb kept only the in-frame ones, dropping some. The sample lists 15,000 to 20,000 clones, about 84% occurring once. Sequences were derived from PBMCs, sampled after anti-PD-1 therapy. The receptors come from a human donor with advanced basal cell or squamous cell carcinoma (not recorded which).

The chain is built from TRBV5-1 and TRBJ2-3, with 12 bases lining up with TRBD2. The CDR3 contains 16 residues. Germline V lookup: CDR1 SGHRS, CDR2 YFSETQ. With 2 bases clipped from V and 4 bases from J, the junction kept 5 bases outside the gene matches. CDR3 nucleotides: TGCGCCAGCAGCTTACTAGCGGGGGGTCGCTCAGATACGCAGTATTTT. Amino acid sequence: CASSLLAGGRSDTQYF.

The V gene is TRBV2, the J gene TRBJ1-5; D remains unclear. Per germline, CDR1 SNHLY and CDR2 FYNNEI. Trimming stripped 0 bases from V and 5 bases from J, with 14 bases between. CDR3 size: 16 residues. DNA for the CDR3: TGTGCCAGCAGTGAAGCACGGCCGGGTTGGTATCAGCCCCAGCATTTT. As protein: CASSEARPGWYQPQHF.

The CDR3 loop reads CASSPPGQGALSEKLFF. The CDR3 coding sequence is TGTGCCAGCAGTCCCCCGGGACAGGGGGCTTTGAGTGAAAAACTGTTTTTT. The chain uses TRBV28 and TRBJ1-4, with TRBD1 matching over 12 bases. From germline, CDR1 is MDHEN and CDR2 SYDVKM. The CDR3 consists of 17 residues. Losses at the gene ends were 5 bases for V and 7 bases for J; bases not matched to a gene: 11. The complete variable domain, with remaining parts taken from reference TRBV28 and TRBJ1-4, reads DVKVTQSSRYLVKRTGEKVFLECVQDMDHENMFWYRQDPGLGLRLIYFSYDVKMKEKGDIPEGYSVSREKKERFSLILESASTNQTSMYLCASSPPGQGALSEKLFFGSGTQLSVL.

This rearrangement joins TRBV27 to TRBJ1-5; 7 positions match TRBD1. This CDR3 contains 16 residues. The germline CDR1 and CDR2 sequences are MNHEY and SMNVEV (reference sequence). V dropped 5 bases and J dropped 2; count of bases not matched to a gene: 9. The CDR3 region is CASSTRQGVGNQPQHF. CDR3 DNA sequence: TGTGCCAGCAGTACTCGACAGGGAGTAGGCAATCAGCCCCAGCATTTT.